A selection of T cell receptor beta chains follows, all from one sample in a study of Ad26.COV2.S vaccination and SARS-CoV-2 variants. Assay: immunoSEQ multiplex PCR; the TCRdb copy retains only in-frame clones and omits some. Among around 400,000 clones listed, around 90% were seen once. The source was peripheral blood, collected in a trial of Ad26.COV2.S vaccine versus placebo. The receptors shown here come from a person aged 18-65 years who received the Ad26.COV2.S COVID-19 vaccine or a placebo. Each CDR3 is given with its conserved first and last residue. A D gene is named only where the DNA matches it firmly. Some rows mark clone size as missing; the rest say once, few, many or name a class of expanded clone.

V	size	J	D	CDR3	DNA
TRBV6-5	.	TRBJ2-2	.	CASGNTVGGELFF	TGTGCCAGCGGTAATACCGTAGGCGGGGAGCTGTTTTTT
TRBV18	once	TRBJ2-1	TRBD2	CASSPSSLAGGPNEQFF	TGTGCCAGCTCACCCTCTTCTTTAGCGGGAGGGCCAAATGAGCAGTTCTTC
TRBV29-1	.	TRBJ2-7	.	CSARAGSYEQYF	TGCAGCGCCCGGGCCGGCTCCTACGAGCAGTACTTC
TRBV5-1	.	TRBJ2-1	.	CASSLEAENNEQFF	TGCGCCAGCAGCTTGGAGGCGGAGAACAATGAGCAGTTCTTC
TRBV27	.	TRBJ1-4	.	CASSLSPGSVLFF	TGTGCCAGCAGTTTATCCCCAGGGTCTGTGCTGTTTTTT
TRBV6-5	.	TRBJ2-7	.	CASSYVGTRYEQYF	TGTGCCAGCAGTTACGTAGGCACTCGCTACGAGCAGTACTTC
TRBV6-5	.	TRBJ1-5	.	CASSRGGASNQPQHF	TGTGCCAGCAGTAGGGGGGGGGCAAGCAATCAGCCCCAGCATTTT
TRBV5-6	.	TRBJ2-7	.	CASSPLPGTGYEQYF	TGTGCCAGCAGCCCCCTTCCGGGGACGGGCTACGAGCAGTACTTC
TRBV10-3	.	TRBJ1-1	.	CAISEQGEAFF	TGTGCCATCAGTGAGCAGGGAGAAGCTTTCTTT
TRBV3-1/TRBV3-2	.	TRBJ2-2	.	CASSVPGIPGELFF	TGTGCCAGCAGCGTTCCAGGGATTCCCGGGGAGCTGTTTTTT
TRBV7-6	.	TRBJ2-7	TRBD2	CASSFKTGTSSSYEQYF	TGTGCCAGCAGCTTTAAAACCGGGACTAGCAGTTCCTACGAGCAGTACTTC
TRBV18	.	TRBJ2-3	.	CASSPPSWDTQYF	TGTGCCAGCTCACCACCTAGCTGGGATACGCAGTATTTT